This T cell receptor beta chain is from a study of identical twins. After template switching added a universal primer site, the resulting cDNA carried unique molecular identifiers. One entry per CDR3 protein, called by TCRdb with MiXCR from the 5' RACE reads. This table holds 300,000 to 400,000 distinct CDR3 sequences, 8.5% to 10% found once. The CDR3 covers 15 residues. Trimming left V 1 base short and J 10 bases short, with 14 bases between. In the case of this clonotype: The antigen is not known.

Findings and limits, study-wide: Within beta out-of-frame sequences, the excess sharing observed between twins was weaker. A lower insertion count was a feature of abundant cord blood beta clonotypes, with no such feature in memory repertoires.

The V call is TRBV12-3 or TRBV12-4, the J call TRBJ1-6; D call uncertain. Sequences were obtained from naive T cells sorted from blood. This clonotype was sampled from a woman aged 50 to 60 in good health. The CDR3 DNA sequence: TGTGCCAGCAGTTTAGGTGGCAGTTCTTGGTCACCCCTCCACTTT. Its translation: CASSLGGSSWSPLHF.